This T cell receptor beta chain came from a study of human T cells and chemical hapten exposure. Study at large: Across samples, TCR yields varied, mostly owing to small differences in pooled library volumes. Whole-study findings and limits: A positive correlation with patch test score was found for PT1 expanded TCR counts.

Time point noted: patch test 2, 6 weeks after DPC sensitization. Treatment indicated: therapeutic diphenylcyclopropenone sensitization with weekly scalp DPC. Samples of blood were obtained prior to the application of each patch test. The V gene end was trimmed by 5 bases and the J gene end by 7 bases; junction bases not matched to a gene: 12. The germline V gene has CDR1 MNHEY and CDR2 SMNVEV (reference sequence). The CDR3 is made up of 15 amino acids. This clonotype was detected many times. What it binds is unknown. TCRdb called the RACE reads again in MiXCR, with one record for every CDR3 protein. The table lists about 140,000 distinct CDR3 sequences, 12% of them singletons.

This specimen was whole blood, taken in connection with sensitization to the hapten diphenylcyclopropenone (DPC). The V call is TRBV27, the J call TRBJ2-7; TRBD1 matches at 9 bases. This TCR came from a woman between 50 and 59 years old with alopecia areata. Some clones in this sample may be carry-over from other donors' samples. The CDR3 here is CASSPTGTGLLEQYF. The CDR3 bases are TGTGCCAGCAGTCCTACCGGGACAGGGCTCCTGGAGCAGTACTTC.